This TCR beta chain was identified during a study of blood T cell repertoires in COVID-19. About the study: The origin of the acute and convalescent COVID-19 samples was the United States, Italy and Spain. T cells, B-cell-depleted T cells, or PBMCs provided the cDNA or gDNA that served as material.

The CDR3 has 15 amino acids. Looked up from germline, CDR1 is SGHTA and CDR2 is FQGNSA. After removal of 1 base from V and 7 bases from J, the junction contained 3 bases not matched to a gene. Original data processing: Estimates of nucleated cell counts were drawn from the amplification of reference gene primers. The method was immunoSEQ multiplex PCR; TCRdb's version includes in-frame clones alone and lacks a portion of them. The D gene and trimming were derived from the DNA, and the V and J assignments and clone size from that table. The sample holds fewer than 70,000 clones, 82% seen once. The chain joins TRBV7-2 to TRBJ1-6; 8 positions agree with TRBD1. Material for sequencing was peripheral blood. The sequence was collected from a woman older than 75 with acute or convalescent COVID-19. The chain's CDR3 is CASSLGTGRNSPLHF. CDR3 nucleotide sequence: TGTGCCAGCAGCTTAGGGACAGGGAGAAATTCACCCCTCCACTTT.